The 30 T cell receptor beta chains reported below all come from one sample, sequenced in a study of technical replicates of blood from four donors (dated by TCRdb to about 2017). The receptor library was made with the immunoSEQ multiplex PCR assay. In TCRdb, the immuneACCESS table is reduced to in-frame sequences with V and J assigned. These tables do not hold every clone; where another copy was compared, an unresolved V gene accounts for under half, and the others remain unexplained. The sample records some 62,000 clones, around 87% of which are singletons. The ten largest clones add up to over 4.5% of the sample. The sample comprised PBMCs. The receptor source for this set is a human donor in good health. Some clones in this sample may be carry-over from other donors' samples.

The rearrangement joins TRBV30 to TRBJ2-3; D is unclear. Germline V lookup: CDR1 GTSNPN, CDR2 SVGIG (reference sequence). There are 14 residues in the CDR3. The V end was cut by 8 bases, the J end by 1 base, with 16 bases between. The CDR3 here is CAPMRRKGTDTQYF. In DNA, the CDR3 is TGTGCCCCCATGAGGCGGAAGGGCACAGATACGCAGTATTTT.

This chain joins TRBV6-5 and TRBJ2-7; possibly TRBD1 for D (6 bases). V lost 8 bases to trimming and J lost 6 bases, with 17 bases between them. From germline, CDR1 is MNHEY and CDR2 SVGAGI. The CDR3 spans 13 residues. CDR3 nucleotides: TGTGCCAGCCAATTGGGACAAGTCGGCGAGCAGTACTTC. Protein sequence: CASQLGQVGEQYF.

The V and J genes are TRBV7-3 and TRBJ2-2; TRBD2 agrees at 8 bases. J lost 4 bases, V lost 2 bases, and 3 bases had no gene match. The germline gives CDR1 SGHTA, CDR2 FQGTGA. The CDR3 extends over 15 amino acids. CDR3 bases: TGTGCCAGCAGCTTAGGACGGGGGGGCACCGGGGAGCTGTTTTTT. Amino acids: CASSLGRGGTGELFF.

This chain connects TRBV5-4 to TRBJ2-5; 7 bases agree with TRBD1. The V and J ends lost 4 bases and 1 base, in that order; junction bases with no gene match: 4. The germline CDR1 and CDR2 sequences are SGHNT and YYREEE (reference sequence). The CDR3 covers 14 residues. The chain's CDR3 is CASSPGTAQETQYF. CDR3 nucleotide sequence: TGTGCCAGCAGCCCCGGGACAGCCCAAGAGACCCAGTACTTC. The whole variable domain, remainder taken from reference TRBV5-4 and TRBJ2-5, is ETGVTQSPTHLIKTRGQQVTLRCSSQSGHNTVSWYQQALGQGPQFIFQYYREEENGRGNFPPRFSGLQFPNYSSELNVNALELDDSALYLCASSPGTAQETQYFGPGTRLLVL.

This clone was observed a single time. The V call is TRBV5-6, the J call TRBJ1-2; 8 positions match TRBD1. The CDR3 length is 13 residues. V was clipped by 4 bases and J by 8 bases; unmatched bases: 7. Germline lookup yields CDR1 SGHDT and CDR2 YYEEEE. The CDR3 bases are TGTGCCAGCAGCGTCGACAGGGGTCGGGGCTACACCTTC. This codes for CASSVDRGRGYTF.

V and J are TRBV29-1 and TRBJ2-5; 9 bases agree with TRBD2. This CDR3 comprises 15 residues. The trim removed 7 bases at V and 5 bases at J, leaving 14 bases unmatched. Germline CDR1 SQVTM, CDR2 ANQGSEA. Here the CDR3 reads CSGRGRGRAGETQYF. The CDR3 nucleotides read TGCAGCGGACGGGGTCGCGGGAGGGCCGGGGAGACCCAGTACTTC.

The chain uses TRBV7-6 and TRBJ1-1, with D uncertain. V shed 3 bases and J shed 3 bases, with 11 bases lying between them. Germline V gene lookup returns CDR1 SGHVS and CDR2 FNYEAQ. There are 14 residues in the CDR3. CDR3: CASSFTRSDTEAFF. CDR3 DNA: TGTGCCAGCAGCTTTACCAGGTCCGACACTGAAGCTTTCTTT.

The V call is TRBV5-4, the J call TRBJ2-3, with D uncertain. Deletions cut 5 bases from V and 2 bases from J, with 6 bases between. This CDR3 is built from 12 residues. Germline V gene data show CDR1 as SGHNT and CDR2 as YYREEE (reference sequence). The CDR3 is CASSRDTDTQYF. The DNA of the CDR3 is TGTGCCAGCAGTCGCGACACAGATACGCAGTATTTT.

V and J are TRBV2 and TRBJ1-2; a weak D match, TRBD1 (5 bases). Germline values: CDR1 SNHLY, CDR2 FYNNEI. CDR3 size: 13 residues. V shed 4 bases and J shed 7 bases, with 13 bases lying between them. CDR3 loop: CASSVGGRGGYTF. DNA for the CDR3: TGTGCCAGCAGTGTTGGGGGGAGGGGTGGCTACACCTTC.

This clone came up once. This chain connects TRBV7-8 to TRBJ2-1; the match to TRBD2 covers 7 bases. The CDR3 runs 12 residues. In germline, CDR1 is SGHVS, CDR2 FQNEAQ. Trimming cost V 2 bases and J 12 bases; bases outside gene matches: 4. The CDR3 loop is CASSLTSVVQFF. The CDR3 nucleotides are TGTGCCAGCAGCTTAACTAGCGTGGTGCAGTTCTTC.

The rearrangement links TRBV7-9 to TRBJ2-1, with TRBD1 matching 7 bases. J was trimmed by 8 bases and V by 5 bases; bases with no gene match: 9. The germline V gene encodes CDR1 SEHNR and CDR2 FQNEAQ (reference sequence). This CDR3 comprises 14 residues. The CDR3 loop is CASSPRRQGDEQFF. For the CDR3, the DNA is TGTGCCAGCAGCCCCCGACGACAGGGAGATGAGCAGTTCTTC.

The V call is TRBV7-7, the J call TRBJ2-7; 7 bases align to TRBD2. CDR1 and CDR2 (germline): SSHAT, FNYEAQ (reference sequence). The CDR3 spans 16 residues. V was clipped by 5 bases and J by 7 bases; unmatched bases: 17. In DNA, the CDR3 is TGTGCCAGCAGCCCGGGGGGAAGGGGATGGTCCGGGGAGCAGTACTTC. Amino acid sequence: CASSPGGRGWSGEQYF.

This clone was observed a single time. V gene TRBV6-5 combines with J gene TRBJ2-7; unclear D gene. V lost 2 bases and J lost 4, with 15 bases in between. From germline, CDR1 is MNHEY and CDR2 SVGAGI. The CDR3 has 15 amino acids. In DNA form, the CDR3 reads TGTGCCAGCAGTTACGTTCGGTCAGGTAGATACGAGCAGTACTTC. Protein product: CASSYVRSGRYEQYF.

There are a few counts of this clone. DNA of the CDR3: TGTGCCAGCAGTAACAGACAGGGGTACACTGAAGCTTTCTTT. Amino acid sequence: CASSNRQGYTEAFF. V and J are TRBV6-5 and TRBJ1-1, with 8 bases matching TRBD1. The CDR3 is made up of 14 amino acids. CDR1 MNHEY and CDR2 SVGAGI come from the germline V gene. With V trimmed by 5 bases and J by 3 bases, 5 bases remained unmatched.

This clone showed up just a few times. The chain couples TRBV6-1 to TRBJ2-6; possibly TRBD2 for D (6 bases). V was cut by 4 bases and J by 2 bases, with 9 bases left in between. In germline, CDR1 is MNHNS, CDR2 SASEGT. CDR3 length: 15 residues. The CDR3 loop reads CASSVEGTGANVLTF. The CDR3 DNA follows: TGTGCCAGCAGTGTGGAGGGTACTGGGGCCAACGTCCTGACTTTC.

The genes are TRBV5-1 and TRBJ1-2; D is uncertain. Trimming stripped 0 bases from V and 1 base from J, with 10 bases between. This CDR3 spans 15 amino acids. Looked up from germline, CDR1 is SGHRS and CDR2 is YFSETQ. In DNA, the CDR3 is TGCGCCAGCAGCTTGGTGGTTGGGAGTAACTATGGCTACACCTTC. This translates into CASSLVVGSNYGYTF.

V and J are TRBV5-4 and TRBJ1-2, with 8 nucleotides matching TRBD1. Germline CDR1 reads SGHNT; CDR2 reads YYREEE (reference sequence). This CDR3 comprises 14 residues. V trimming: 5 bases; J trimming: 3 bases; junction bases outside the gene matches: 6. CDR3 region: CASSPRGRDYGYTF. The CDR3 nucleotides read TGTGCCAGCAGTCCCAGGGGGCGCGACTATGGCTACACCTTC.

The chain combines TRBV2 with TRBJ2-1; D perhaps matches TRBD2 (5 bases). CDR3 length: 13 amino acids. The germline V gene has CDR1 SNHLY and CDR2 FYNNEI. V lost 0 bases to trimming and J lost 10 bases, with 10 bases between them. This chain's CDR3 is CASSEASSGEQFF. The DNA of the CDR3 is TGTGCCAGCAGTGAAGCGTCCAGCGGAGAGCAGTTCTTC.

The V call is TRBV7-9, the J call TRBJ2-1, with D unresolved. Germline CDR1 reads SEHNR; CDR2 reads FQNEAQ (reference sequence). Trimming took off 4 bases at V and 10 bases at J, with 11 bases between the two ends. This CDR3 is built from 12 residues. DNA of the CDR3: TGTGCCAGCAGCTATTCGTTCGGGGAGCAGTTCTTC. This codes for CASSYSFGEQFF. The entire variable domain, with the rest obtained from reference TRBV7-9 and TRBJ2-1, is as follows: DTGVSQNPRHKITKRGQNVTFRCDPISEHNRLYWYRQTLGQGPEFLTYFQNEAQLEKSRLLSDRFSAERPKGSFSTLEIQRTEQGDSAMYLCASSYSFGEQFFGPGTRLTVL.

The V and J genes are TRBV27 and TRBJ2-1; weak D call: TRBD1 (5 bases). Per the germline V gene, CDR1 is MNHEY and CDR2 is SMNVEV (reference sequence). V was pared by 6 bases and J by 0 bases, with 15 bases between. The CDR3 sequence is 16 residues long. The CDR3 reads CASRPLGANSYNEQFF. The DNA for the CDR3 is TGTGCCAGCAGACCCCTAGGGGCGAACTCCTACAATGAGCAGTTCTTC.

This chain links TRBV15 with TRBJ2-7; D is possibly TRBD1 (6 bases). The V end was cut by 0 bases, the J end by 2 bases, with 17 bases between. The CDR3 spans 17 residues. The germline gives CDR1 LNHNV, CDR2 YYDKDF (reference sequence). The CDR3 nucleotides are TGTGCCACCAGCAGAGATCATGGGCAGGGGTCAACCTACGAGCAGTACTTC. Protein: CATSRDHGQGSTYEQYF. Full variable domain (outside the CDR3, taken from reference TRBV15 and TRBJ2-7): DAMVIQNPRYQVTQFGKPVTLSCSQTLNHNVMYWYQQKSSQAPKLLFHYYDKDFNNEADTPDNFQSRRPNTSFCFLDIRSPGLGDTAMYLCATSRDHGQGSTYEQYFGPGTRLTVT.

The rearrangement links TRBV4-3 to TRBJ1-4; the D is unclear. Germline CDR1 LGHNA, CDR2 YSLEER. V gave up 0 bases and J gave up 7 bases, with 12 bases separating them. The CDR3 runs to 15 residues. CDR3 protein: CASSQDGGGIEKLFF. CDR3 coding DNA: TGCGCCAGCAGCCAAGATGGAGGCGGGATTGAAAAACTGTTTTTT.

This clone was detected only once. The chain has TRBV28 and TRBJ1-2; D is unclear. The V end lost 5 bases, the J end lost 3 bases, and 7 bases lay between the germline ends. The CDR3 loop spans 12 amino acids. Looked up from germline, CDR1 is MDHEN and CDR2 is SYDVKM. Here the CDR3 reads CASSLGHYGYTF. The CDR3 DNA follows: TGTGCCAGCAGTCTGGGCCACTATGGCTACACCTTC.

This chain uses TRBV11-3 with TRBJ2-3; weak D call: TRBD1 (6 bases). V was pared by 5 bases and J by 1 base, with 13 bases between. The CDR3 totals 15 residues. The germline CDR1 and CDR2 sequences are SGHNT and YENEEA. CDR3 protein: CASSKGVEGTDTQYF. The CDR3 DNA follows: TGTGCCAGCAGCAAGGGGGTAGAAGGCACAGATACGCAGTATTTT.

This chain links TRBV11-2 with TRBJ1-4; D possibly corresponds to TRBD1 (6 bases). Germline V gives CDR1 SGHAT, CDR2 FQNNGV. V lost 5 bases and J 5 bases, leaving 9 bases between the germline ends. This CDR3 has 13 residues. CDR3: CASSGDRNEKLFF. The CDR3 region has the DNA TGTGCCAGCAGCGGTGACAGGAATGAAAAACTGTTTTTT.

The rearrangement links TRBV29-1 to TRBJ2-6; D gene unclear. The germline V and J ends were trimmed by 4 bases and 0 bases, with 10 bases remaining between them. CDR3 size: 15 residues. The germline CDR1 and CDR2 sequences are SQVTM and ANQGSEA. CDR3 amino acids: CSVGRDTSGANVLTF. In DNA form, the CDR3 reads TGCAGCGTTGGCCGCGACACCTCTGGGGCCAACGTCCTGACTTTC.

V is TRBV30 and J is TRBJ1-1, with 7 bases aligning to TRBD1. In germline, CDR1 is GTSNPN, CDR2 SVGIG (reference sequence). The CDR3 runs 14 residues. Trimming at V came to 0 bases and at J to 6 bases, leaving 7 bases not matched to a gene. For the CDR3, the DNA is TGTGCCTGGAGTGTTGGCAAGGGGGCTTCTGAAGCTTTCTTT. Translating it yields CAWSVGKGASEAFF. Looking up the rest from reference TRBV30 and TRBJ1-1 gives the full variable domain: SQTIHQWPATLVQPVGSPLSLECTVEGTSNPNLYWYRQAAGRGLQLLFYSVGIGQISSEVPQNLSASRPQDRQFILSSKKLLLSDSGFYLCAWSVGKGASEAFFGQGTRLTVV.

The chain uses TRBV27 and TRBJ1-4; TRBD1 matches at 9 bases. J was trimmed by 4 bases and V by 4 bases; bases with no gene match: 7. This CDR3 spans 16 amino acids. Germline V gene sequence: CDR1 MNHEY, CDR2 SMNVEV (reference sequence). CDR3 in amino acids: CASSSRGQGDNEKLFF. The CDR3 DNA sequence: TGTGCCAGCAGTTCCCGGGGACAGGGAGATAATGAAAAACTGTTTTTT.

The rearrangement links TRBV30 to TRBJ2-1; D remains unclear. From germline, CDR1 is GTSNPN and CDR2 SVGIG (reference sequence). Trimming took off 0 bases at V and 6 bases at J, with 9 bases between the two ends. This CDR3 contains 13 residues. CDR3 in amino acids: CAWSVLSINEQFF. The CDR3 DNA reads as TGTGCCTGGAGTGTACTCTCCATCAATGAGCAGTTCTTC.

V and J are TRBV7-9 and TRBJ2-5; D possibly corresponds to TRBD1 (6 bases). Trimming stripped 0 bases from V and 5 bases from J, with 16 bases between. The CDR3 contains 16 residues. From germline, CDR1 is SEHNR and CDR2 FQNEAQ (reference sequence). CDR3 in amino acids: CASSLAPNRVWETQYF. CDR3 DNA sequence: TGTGCCAGCAGCTTAGCGCCGAACAGGGTTTGGGAGACCCAGTACTTC.